This T cell receptor beta chain was observed in a study of CD8+CD57+ T cells in acquired aplastic anemia. Whoever was chosen for sequencing had shown CD8+CD57+ cell expansion by flow cytometry. J was trimmed by 3 bases and V by 5 bases; bases with no gene match: 13. This CDR3 has 16 residues. The germline gives CDR1 MGHDK, CDR2 SYGVNS. Genomic DNA, the template, was used for profiling of the TCR beta VDJ and CDR3. Each CDR3 protein is one row after TCRdb ran MiXCR on the reads. The repertoire has just over 450,000 distinct CDR3 sequences, around 30% of them found once; the top ten carry under 0.95%. The sequenced material came from sorted CD4+, CD8+, or CD8+CD57+ T cells (not recorded which) from PBMCs. This chain joins TRBV25-1 and TRBJ2-7; 7 positions match TRBD2. The sequence came from a human donor with aplastic anemia. CDR3 region: CASSLRLMGGDYEQYF. The DNA for the CDR3 is TGTGCCAGCAGTTTAAGATTGATGGGAGGGGACTACGAGCAGTACTTC.